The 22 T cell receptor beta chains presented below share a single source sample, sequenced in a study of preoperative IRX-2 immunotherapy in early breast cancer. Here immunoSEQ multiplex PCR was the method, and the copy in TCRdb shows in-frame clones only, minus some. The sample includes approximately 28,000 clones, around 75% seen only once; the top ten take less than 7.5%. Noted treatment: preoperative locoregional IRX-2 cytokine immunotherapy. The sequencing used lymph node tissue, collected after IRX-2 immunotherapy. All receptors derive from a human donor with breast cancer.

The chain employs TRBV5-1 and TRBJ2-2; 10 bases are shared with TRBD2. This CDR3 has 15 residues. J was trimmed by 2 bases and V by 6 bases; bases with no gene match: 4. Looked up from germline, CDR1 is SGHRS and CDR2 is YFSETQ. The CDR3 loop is CASTGLAENTGELFF. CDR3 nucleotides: TGCGCCAGCACTGGACTAGCGGAAAACACCGGGGAGCTGTTTTTT.

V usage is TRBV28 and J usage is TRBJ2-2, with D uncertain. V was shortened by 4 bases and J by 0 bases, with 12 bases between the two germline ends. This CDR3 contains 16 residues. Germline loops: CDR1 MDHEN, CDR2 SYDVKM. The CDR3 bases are TGTGCCAGCAGTTCGTCTGGGGTTTCGAACACCGGGGAGCTGTTTTTT. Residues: CASSSSGVSNTGELFF.

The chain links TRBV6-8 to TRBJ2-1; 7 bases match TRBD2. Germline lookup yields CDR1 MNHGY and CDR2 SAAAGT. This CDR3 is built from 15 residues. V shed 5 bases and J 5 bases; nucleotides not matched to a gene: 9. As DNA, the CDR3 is TGTGCCAGCAGTGACCTGGCGGGAGTAGACAATGAGCAGTTCTTC. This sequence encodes CASSDLAGVDNEQFF.

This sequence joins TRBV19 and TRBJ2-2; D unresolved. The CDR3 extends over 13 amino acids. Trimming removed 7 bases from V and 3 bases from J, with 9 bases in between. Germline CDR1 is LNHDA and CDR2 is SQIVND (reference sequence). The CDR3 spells CASIDGYTGELFF. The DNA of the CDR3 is TGTGCCAGTATTGACGGCTACACCGGGGAGCTGTTTTTT.

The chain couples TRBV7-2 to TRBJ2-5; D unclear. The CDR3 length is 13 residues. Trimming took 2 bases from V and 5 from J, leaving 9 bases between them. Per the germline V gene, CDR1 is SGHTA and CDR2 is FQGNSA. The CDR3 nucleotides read TGTGCCAGCAGCTTAATGGCCTACGAGACCCAGTACTTC. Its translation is CASSLMAYETQYF. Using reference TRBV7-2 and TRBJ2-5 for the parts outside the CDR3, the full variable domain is GAGVSQSPSNKVTEKGKDVELRCDPISGHTALYWYRQSLGQGLEFLIYFQGNSAPDKSGLPSDRFSAERTGGSVSTLTIQRTQQEDSAVYLCASSLMAYETQYFGPGTRLLVL.

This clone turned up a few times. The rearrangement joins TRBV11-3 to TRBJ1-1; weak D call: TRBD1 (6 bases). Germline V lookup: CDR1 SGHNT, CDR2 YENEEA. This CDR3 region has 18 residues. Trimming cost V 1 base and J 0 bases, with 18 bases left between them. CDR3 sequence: CASSLGDRRFNLNTEAFF. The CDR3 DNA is TGTGCCAGCAGCTTAGGAGACAGGCGATTCAACTTGAACACTGAAGCTTTCTTT.

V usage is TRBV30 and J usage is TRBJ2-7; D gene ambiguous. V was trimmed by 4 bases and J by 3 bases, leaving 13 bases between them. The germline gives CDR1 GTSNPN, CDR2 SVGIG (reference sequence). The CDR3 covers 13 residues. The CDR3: CAWTKTGYYEQYF. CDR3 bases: TGTGCCTGGACTAAGACTGGCTACTACGAGCAGTACTTC.

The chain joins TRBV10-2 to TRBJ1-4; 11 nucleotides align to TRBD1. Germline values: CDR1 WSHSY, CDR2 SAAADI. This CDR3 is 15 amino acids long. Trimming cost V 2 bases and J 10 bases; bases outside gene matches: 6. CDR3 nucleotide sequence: TGCGCCAGCAGTGAGATCTCCGGGACAGGGGGAAAACTGTTTTTT. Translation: CASSEISGTGGKLFF.

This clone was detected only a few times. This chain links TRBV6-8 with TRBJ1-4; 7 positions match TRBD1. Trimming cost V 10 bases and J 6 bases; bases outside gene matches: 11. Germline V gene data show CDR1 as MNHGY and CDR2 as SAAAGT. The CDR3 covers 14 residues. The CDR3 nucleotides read TGTGCCATCAGAGGGGGCGATATAGATGAAAAACTGTTTTTT. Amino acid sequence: CAIRGGDIDEKLFF.

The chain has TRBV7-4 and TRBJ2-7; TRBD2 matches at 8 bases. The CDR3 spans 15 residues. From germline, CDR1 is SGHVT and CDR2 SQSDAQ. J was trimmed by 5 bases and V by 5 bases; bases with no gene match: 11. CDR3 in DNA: TGTGCCAGCAGCCTACCCGGGACTAGGAGTGACGAGCAGTACTTC. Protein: CASSLPGTRSDEQYF.

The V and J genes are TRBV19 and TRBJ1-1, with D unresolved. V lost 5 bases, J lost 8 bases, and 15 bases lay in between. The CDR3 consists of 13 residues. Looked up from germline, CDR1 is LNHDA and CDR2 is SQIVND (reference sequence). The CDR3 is CASSLDPSLEAFF. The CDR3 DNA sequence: TGTGCCAGTAGTCTTGACCCCAGCCTAGAAGCTTTCTTT.

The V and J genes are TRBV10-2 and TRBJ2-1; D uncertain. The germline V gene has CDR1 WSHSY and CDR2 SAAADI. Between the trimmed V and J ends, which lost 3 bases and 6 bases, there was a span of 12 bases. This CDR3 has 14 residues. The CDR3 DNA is TGCGCCAGCAGTGACCAAGTCATCGGCAATGAGCAGTTCTTC. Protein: CASSDQVIGNEQFF.

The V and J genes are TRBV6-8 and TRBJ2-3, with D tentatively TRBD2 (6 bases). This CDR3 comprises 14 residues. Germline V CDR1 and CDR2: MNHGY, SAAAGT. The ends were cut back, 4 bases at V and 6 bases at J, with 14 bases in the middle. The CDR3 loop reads CASSSYPTRDTQYF. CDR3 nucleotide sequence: TGTGCCAGCAGTTCTTACCCGACTAGGGATACGCAGTATTTT.

The CDR3 region is CASGFDPTGNTEAFF. The CDR3 region has the DNA TGTGCTAGTGGTTTCGACCCGACTGGGAACACTGAAGCTTTCTTT. This chain links TRBV12-5 with TRBJ1-1; D is unresolved. Germline lookup yields CDR1 LGHNT and CDR2 FRNRAP. The CDR3 has 15 residues. V lost 3 bases and J lost 1, with 12 bases in between.

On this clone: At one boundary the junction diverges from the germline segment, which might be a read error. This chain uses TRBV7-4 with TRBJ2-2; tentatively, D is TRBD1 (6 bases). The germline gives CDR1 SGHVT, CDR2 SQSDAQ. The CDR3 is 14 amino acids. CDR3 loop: CASSLTGNTGELFF. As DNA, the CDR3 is TGTGCTAGCAGCTTGACAGGGAACACCGGGGAGCTGTTTTTT. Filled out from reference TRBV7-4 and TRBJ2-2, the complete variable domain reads GAGVSQSPRYKVAKRGRDVALRCDSISGHVTLYWYRQTLGQGSEVLTYSQSDAQRDKSGRPSGRFSAERPERSVSTLKIQRTEQGDSAVYLCASSLTGNTGELFFGEGSRLTVL.

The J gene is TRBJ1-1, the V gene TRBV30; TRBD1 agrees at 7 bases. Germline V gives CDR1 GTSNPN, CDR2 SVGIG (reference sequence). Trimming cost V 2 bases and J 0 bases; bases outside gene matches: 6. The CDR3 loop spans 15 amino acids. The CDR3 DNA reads TGTGCCTGGAGTCCGGACAGGCCAATGAACACTGAAGCTTTCTTT. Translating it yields CAWSPDRPMNTEAFF.

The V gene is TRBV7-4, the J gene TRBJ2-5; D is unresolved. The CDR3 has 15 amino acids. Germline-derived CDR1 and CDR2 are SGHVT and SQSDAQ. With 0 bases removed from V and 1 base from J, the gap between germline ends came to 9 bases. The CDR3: CASSLAPTFQETQYF. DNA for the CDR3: TGTGCCAGCAGCTTAGCCCCCACTTTCCAAGAGACCCAGTACTTC.

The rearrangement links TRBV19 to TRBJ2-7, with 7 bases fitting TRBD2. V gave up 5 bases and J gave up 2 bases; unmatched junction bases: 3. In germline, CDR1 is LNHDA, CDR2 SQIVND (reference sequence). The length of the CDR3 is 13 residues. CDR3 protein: CASSAGDPYEQYF. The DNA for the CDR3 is TGTGCCAGTAGTGCGGGGGATCCCTACGAGCAGTACTTC. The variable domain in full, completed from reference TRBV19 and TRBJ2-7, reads DGGITQSPKYLFRKEGQNVTLSCEQNLNHDAMYWYRQDPGQGLRLIYYSQIVNDFQKGDIAEGYSVSREKKESFPLTVTSAQKNPTAFYLCASSAGDPYEQYFGPGTRLTVT.

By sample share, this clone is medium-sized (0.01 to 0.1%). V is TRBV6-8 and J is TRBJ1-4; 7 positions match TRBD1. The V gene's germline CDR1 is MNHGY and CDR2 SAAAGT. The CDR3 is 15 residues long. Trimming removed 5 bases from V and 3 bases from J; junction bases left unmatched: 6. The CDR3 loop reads CASSDSGTANEKLFF. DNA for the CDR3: TGTGCCAGCAGTGATTCCGGGACAGCTAATGAAAAACTGTTTTTT.

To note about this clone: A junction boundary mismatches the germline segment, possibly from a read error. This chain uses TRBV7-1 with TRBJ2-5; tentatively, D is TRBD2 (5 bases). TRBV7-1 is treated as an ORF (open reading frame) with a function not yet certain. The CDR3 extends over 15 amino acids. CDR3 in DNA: TGTGCCAGAAGCTTGACAAGCGGCGCCCAAGAGACCCAGTACTTC. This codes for CARSLTSGAQETQYF.

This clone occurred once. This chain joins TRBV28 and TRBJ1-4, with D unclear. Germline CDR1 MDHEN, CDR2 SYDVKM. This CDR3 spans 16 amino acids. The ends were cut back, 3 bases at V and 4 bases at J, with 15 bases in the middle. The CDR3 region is CASSFRSASRNEKLFF. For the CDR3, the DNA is TGTGCCAGCAGTTTCCGGTCCGCCTCACGTAATGAAAAACTGTTTTTT.

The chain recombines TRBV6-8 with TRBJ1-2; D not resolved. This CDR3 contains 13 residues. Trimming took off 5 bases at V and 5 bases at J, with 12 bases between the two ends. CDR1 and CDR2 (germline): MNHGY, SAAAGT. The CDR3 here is CASSSSSQYGYTF. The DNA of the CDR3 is TGTGCCAGCAGTAGTAGTTCCCAGTATGGCTACACCTTC.